The present T cell receptor beta chain was sequenced within a study of neurological immune-mediated disorders. The study, taken as a whole, reports: Phylogenetic analysis grouped 18 of 34 multiple sclerosis patients' repertoires together, suggesting a possible repertoire signature. The highest TCR clonal expansion occurred in HTLV-1-associated myelopathy; multiple sclerosis fell below healthy controls. No CDR3 amino acid sequences recurred among expanded clones across subjects, suggesting private repertoires in all groups.

This clonotype occurred many times. The antigen is undetermined. This CDR3 has 14 amino acids. V gave up 7 bases and J gave up 1 base, with 13 bases separating them. CDR1 and CDR2 (germline): MDHEN, SYDVKM. By 5'RACE with 10-nucleotide random UMIs, the cDNA was made. MiXCR, applied by TCRdb to the 5' RACE reads, yields one record per CDR3 protein. The repertoire consists of 100,000 or so distinct CDR3 sequences, with 3.5% to 4% occurring once and the leading ten covering 5% to 6.5%. The V call is TRBV28, the J call TRBJ1-1, with unresolved D. The TCR sequence derives from a woman between 18 and 29 years old with multiple sclerosis. The sequenced sample was PBMCs. This chain's CDR3 is CASTSGTANTEAFF. For the CDR3, the DNA is TGTGCCAGCACCTCGGGAACAGCGAACACTGAAGCTTTCTTT.